Listed below are T cell receptor beta chains from one sample, sequenced in a study of beta chain features in type 1 diabetes. Measured with immunoSEQ multiplex PCR; TCRdb has only the in-frame clones, and not every one. The table shows hundreds of thousands of clones, with roughly 30% occurring only once. The sequencing sample was made of naive CD4+ T cells from blood. These TCRs come from a man younger than 35 in good health. Each CDR3 is given with its conserved first and last residue. The order of the fields is clone size, V gene, J gene, D gene, CDR3 DNA, CDR3 protein. The D gene is left open where the match is weak. A clone size is listed for some rows: how often the clone was seen (once, few, many), or a class if it is expanded.

clone_size: NA; v_call: TRBV30; j_call: TRBJ1-1; d_call: NA; cdr3_nt: TGTGCCTGGTTAGGCAGACATGAAGCTTTCTTT; cdr3_aa: CAWLGRHEAFF
clone_size: NA; v_call: TRBV7-9; j_call: TRBJ2-7; d_call: NA; cdr3_nt: TGTGCCAGCAGCTGGGACGCAACCTACGAGCAGTACTTC; cdr3_aa: CASSWDATYEQYF
clone_size: NA; v_call: TRBV14; j_call: TRBJ1-2; d_call: TRBD1; cdr3_nt: TGTGCCAGCAGCCAAGGCCTGGGGGCGGACAGGGCGTTGAACTATGGCTACACCTTC; cdr3_aa: CASSQGLGADRALNYGYTF
clone_size: NA; v_call: TRBV13; j_call: TRBJ2-5; d_call: TRBD2; cdr3_nt: TGTGCCAGCAGCTCCCGGGACTATCAAGAGACCCAGTACTTC; cdr3_aa: CASSSRDYQETQYF
clone_size: NA; v_call: TRBV9; j_call: TRBJ2-1; d_call: TRBD2; cdr3_nt: TGTGCCAGCAGCGCCGGACTAGCGGGAGGACACTCCTACAATGAGCAGTTCTTC; cdr3_aa: CASSAGLAGGHSYNEQFF
clone_size: NA; v_call: TRBV19; j_call: TRBJ2-4; d_call: TRBD2; cdr3_nt: TGTGCCAGTAGGACTAGCTCGTCGAACATTCAGTACTTC; cdr3_aa: CASRTSSSNIQYF
clone_size: few; v_call: TRBV20-1; j_call: TRBJ1-2; d_call: NA; cdr3_nt: TGCAGTGCTACCAGGGACTATGGCTACACCTTC; cdr3_aa: CSATRDYGYTF
clone_size: once; v_call: TRBV7-6; j_call: TRBJ1-2; d_call: TRBD1; cdr3_nt: TGTGCCAGCAGCTTAGGGGACAGGGGTTCCGACTATGGCTACACCTTC; cdr3_aa: CASSLGDRGSDYGYTF
clone_size: few; v_call: TRBV10-3; j_call: TRBJ1-1; d_call: TRBD1; cdr3_nt: TGTGCCATCAGTACAGGGGACACTGAAGCTTTCTTT; cdr3_aa: CAISTGDTEAFF
clone_size: NA; v_call: TRBV25-1; j_call: TRBJ1-2; d_call: NA; cdr3_nt: TGTGCCAGCAGTGAAGGGGGTAACTATGGCTACACCTTC; cdr3_aa: CASSEGGNYGYTF
clone_size: NA; v_call: TRBV30; j_call: TRBJ1-3; d_call: NA; cdr3_nt: TGTGCCTGGAGTGTACAAGTGGGAAACACCATATATTTT; cdr3_aa: CAWSVQVGNTIYF